This T cell receptor beta chain was profiled in a study of blood T cell repertoires in COVID-19. Study-level information: Acute and convalescent COVID-19 specimens originated in the United States, Italy and Spain. PBMCs, B-cell-depleted T cells, or T cells provided the cDNA or gDNA that made up the material.

In the original analysis: How many nucleated cells were present was estimated from reference gene primer amplification. Method: immunoSEQ multiplex PCR; TCRdb's copy keeps in-frame clones and lacks some. Clone size and V and J calls were adopted from that table, with D and trimming inferred from the DNA. The sample shows fewer than 300,000 clones, roughly 87% of them seen only once. Sequenced input: peripheral blood. The source is a man aged 18 to 29 with active or convalescent COVID-19.

CDR3 sequence: CASSISWSGANVLTF. The CDR3 bases are TGTGCCAGTAGTATAAGCTGGTCCGGGGCCAACGTCCTGACTTTC. The chain recombines TRBV19 with TRBJ2-6; no firm D call. Per germline, CDR1 LNHDA and CDR2 SQIVND (reference sequence). The CDR3 is 15 amino acids. The V and J ends lost 2 bases and 4 bases respectively, with 9 bases between them. Filled out from reference TRBV19 and TRBJ2-6, the complete variable domain reads DGGITQSPKYLFRKEGQNVTLSCEQNLNHDAMYWYRQDPGQGLRLIYYSQIVNDFQKGDIAEGYSVSREKKESFPLTVTSAQKNPTAFYLCASSISWSGANVLTFGAGSRLTVL.